The 2 T cell receptor beta chains given below trace back to one sample, sequenced in a study of cytomegalovirus exposure and HLA in healthy donors (dated 2017 in TCRdb). To prepare the library, the immunoSEQ multiplex PCR assay was applied. For the multiplex PCR, a mixture combining 60 forward primers for TCR Vbeta segments and 13 reverse primers for TCR Jbeta segments was used. This is the immuneACCESS table as TCRdb keeps it, with only in-frame sequences that have V and J called. A part of the clones is gone; compared with another copy, unresolved V genes explain less than half, and the rest is unexplained. The sample has 95,000 to 150,000 clones on record, 73% of them singletons. The leading ten clones occupy around 3.7% of the sample. Sequenced input: PBMCs. The receptors derive from a woman aged 40 to 50 in good health and CMV-seronegative.

This rearrangement joins TRBV10-3 to TRBJ2-3, with TRBD2 as a possible D gene (5 bases). The CDR3 sequence is 14 residues long. Germline values: CDR1 ENHRY, CDR2 SYGVKD. Trimming shortened V by 5 bases and J by 0 bases, and 9 bases separated the two germline ends. The CDR3 nucleotides read TGTGCCATCAGTCTGGGAGCTAGCACAGATACGCAGTATTTT. Amino acid sequence: CAISLGASTDTQYF.

This chain connects TRBV28 to TRBJ2-2; TRBD1 agrees at 7 bases. V lost 5 bases to trimming and J lost 4 bases; unmatched junction nucleotides: 10. The V gene's germline CDR1 is MDHEN and CDR2 SYDVKM. There are 16 residues in the CDR3. The CDR3 DNA sequence: TGTGCCAGCAGTCCCCATAAGGGGGCTTTCACCGGGGAGCTGTTTTTT. It is translated as CASSPHKGAFTGELFF.